These 15 T cell receptor beta chains were all obtained from the same sample, sequenced in a study of blood T cell repertoires in COVID-19 (dated by TCRdb to between 2020 and 2021). The library was prepared using the immunoSEQ multiplex PCR assay. This immuneACCESS table, as held by TCRdb, lists in-frame sequences with V and J called but not all clones. Of the missing ones, under half trace to an unresolved V gene in checked studies; the others have no known cause. This sample lists approximately 230,000 clones; roughly 79% were detected once. Roughly 15% of the sample lies in the top ten. The material sequenced was PBMCs or T cells enriched from blood (not recorded which). Receptors were obtained from a man between 40 and 49 years old who had recovered from COVID-19.

The genes are TRBV25-1 and TRBJ1-2, with TRBD1 identical over 8 bases. Per the germline V gene, CDR1 is MGHDK and CDR2 is SYGVNS. With 2 bases clipped from V and 5 bases from J, the junction kept 10 bases outside the gene matches. This CDR3 region has 16 residues. This CDR3 reads CASSESSGGAYYGYTF. Written as DNA, the CDR3 is TGTGCCAGCAGTGAAAGCTCAGGGGGCGCGTATTATGGCTACACCTTC.

The genes are TRBV4-1 and TRBJ2-7; TRBD1 might be the D (5 bases). CDR1 and CDR2 from the germline V gene are MGHRA and YSYEKL. The CDR3 spans 15 residues. The germline V and J ends were trimmed by 3 bases and 3 bases, with 15 bases remaining between them. The CDR3 sequence is CASSQTMTARYEQYF. Written as DNA, the CDR3 is TGCGCCAGCAGCCAGACCATGACAGCCCGCTACGAGCAGTACTTC.

The V call is TRBV6-1, the J call TRBJ2-5, with D perhaps matching TRBD2 (5 bases). Trimming left V 1 base short and J 2 bases short, with 11 bases between. This CDR3 contains 15 residues. Germline V gene sequence: CDR1 MNHNS, CDR2 SASEGT. The CDR3 is CASSEGVKRQETQYF. The CDR3 DNA reads TGTGCCAGCAGTGAAGGGGTTAAGCGGCAAGAGACCCAGTACTTC.

This chain connects TRBV2 to TRBJ1-4; the D is unclear. The germline CDR1 and CDR2 sequences are SNHLY and FYNNEI. CDR3 length: 13 residues. The V end was cut by 7 bases, the J end by 8 bases, with 14 bases between. DNA for the CDR3: TGTGCCAGCACCCGGGAGGGCGGCGAAAAACTGTTTTTT. Translated, it gives CASTREGGEKLFF.

The chain carries TRBV5-1 and TRBJ1-4; 8 positions match TRBD1. Germline-derived CDR1 and CDR2 are SGHRS and YFSETQ. CDR3 length: 15 amino acids. Trimming cost V 4 bases and J 8 bases; bases outside gene matches: 10. CDR3 region: CASSGSGGALEKLFF. CDR3 DNA: TGCGCCAGCAGCGGTTCAGGGGGCGCGCTCGAAAAACTGTTTTTT.

This chain links TRBV7-2 with TRBJ1-3; D is undetermined. V lost 5 bases to trimming and J lost 3 bases, with 5 bases between them. CDR1 and CDR2 (germline): SGHTA, FQGNSA. The CDR3 totals 12 residues. The CDR3 DNA is TGTGCCAGCAGCCAGGATGGAAACACCATATATTTT. Its protein product is CASSQDGNTIYF.

The rearrangement links TRBV5-1 to TRBJ2-1; D possibly corresponds to TRBD1 (6 bases). The CDR3 runs 15 residues. Germline V gene lookup returns CDR1 SGHRS and CDR2 YFSETQ. Trimming removed 0 bases from V and 2 bases from J, with 9 bases in between. Here the CDR3 reads CASSLAQGPYNEQFF. The CDR3 region has the DNA TGCGCCAGCAGCTTGGCACAGGGCCCCTACAATGAGCAGTTCTTC.

The chain is built from TRBV4-1 and TRBJ1-4; D remains unclear. Germline V gene data show CDR1 as MGHRA and CDR2 as YSYEKL. The CDR3 runs 13 residues. Trimming shortened V by 4 bases and J by 7 bases, and 10 bases separated the two germline ends. The CDR3 is CASSPVFGEKLFF. CDR3 coding DNA: TGCGCCAGCAGCCCAGTTTTTGGTGAAAAACTGTTTTTT.

This clone has just one count. The genes are TRBV5-6 and TRBJ1-2, with a weak D call TRBD1 (5 bases). The CDR3 is made up of 15 amino acids. Trimming pared 3 bases from V and 0 bases from J, leaving 12 bases between. Germline assignment: CDR1 SGHDT and CDR2 YYEEEE. CDR3 nucleotides: TGTGCCAGCAGCTGGGGGGACGTCACTAACTATGGCTACACCTTC. Amino acids: CASSWGDVTNYGYTF.

The CDR3 region has the DNA TGTGCCACCAGTGAGACGGGACAGAGCTACGAGCAGTACTTC. Encoded protein: CATSETGQSYEQYF. This sequence joins TRBV24-1 and TRBJ2-7; 7 bases agree with TRBD1. Germline V gene sequence: CDR1 KGHDR, CDR2 SFDVKD. J was trimmed by 3 bases and V by 4 bases; bases with no gene match: 5. The CDR3 length is 14 residues.

The chain recombines TRBV7-3 with TRBJ2-1; D ambiguous. Germline V gives CDR1 SGHTA, CDR2 FQGTGA. V dropped 5 bases and J dropped 6 bases, with 11 bases sitting between them. This CDR3 contains 13 residues. CDR3 DNA: TGTGCCAGCAGCCTAGGTGTCCTCAATGAGCAGTTCTTC. Protein: CASSLGVLNEQFF. Complete variable domain (other parts from reference TRBV7-3 and TRBJ2-1): GAGVSQTPSNKVTEKGKYVELRCDPISGHTALYWYRQSLGQGPEFLIYFQGTGAADDSGLPNDRFFAVRPEGSVSTLKIQRTERGDSAVYLCASSLGVLNEQFFGPGTRLTVL.

Here the CDR3 DNA reads TGCGCCAGCAGGAAGAATACAGGGGCGCAAGAGACCCAGTACTTC. Protein: CASRKNTGAQETQYF. The genes are TRBV5-1 and TRBJ2-5; 7 bases align to TRBD1. The germline V gene encodes CDR1 SGHRS and CDR2 YFSETQ. The CDR3 is made up of 15 amino acids. Germline trimming cut 5 bases from V and 2 bases from J; bases unmatched to any gene: 9. The full variable domain, completed using reference TRBV5-1 and TRBJ2-5, is KAGVTQTPRYLIKTRGQQVTLSCSPISGHRSVSWYQQTPGQGLQFLFEYFSETQRNKGNFPGRFSGRQFSNSRSEMNVSTLELGDSALYLCASRKNTGAQETQYFGPGTRLLVL.

This chain links TRBV7-9 with TRBJ1-5; 10 bases map to TRBD1. The CDR3 length is 16 residues. Trimming took 5 bases from V and 7 from J; bases not matched to a gene: 11. CDR1 and CDR2 from the germline V gene are SEHNR and FQNEAQ (reference sequence). The chain's CDR3 is CASSTSIGTGVQPQHF. The CDR3 DNA reads TGTGCCAGCAGCACCTCGATTGGGACAGGGGTACAGCCCCAGCATTTT.

The table lists this clone with a count of one. The chain has TRBV29-1 and TRBJ2-3; D possibly corresponds to TRBD1 (5 bases). Germline V CDR1 and CDR2: SQVTM, ANQGSEA. The germline V and J ends were trimmed by 1 base and 6 bases, with 14 bases remaining between them. The CDR3 covers 14 residues. The CDR3 reads CSVEGSRDGDTQYF. The CDR3 DNA is TGCAGCGTTGAAGGTTCCAGGGATGGGGATACGCAGTATTTT.

V and J are TRBV7-2 and TRBJ2-7, with TRBD1 matching over 9 bases. V lost 4 bases, J lost 3 bases, and 7 bases stayed unmatched. Germline values: CDR1 SGHTA, CDR2 FQGNSA. There are 15 residues in the CDR3. The CDR3: CASSSIWDRDYEQYF. The CDR3 DNA follows: TGTGCCAGCAGCTCGATCTGGGACAGGGACTACGAGCAGTACTTC.